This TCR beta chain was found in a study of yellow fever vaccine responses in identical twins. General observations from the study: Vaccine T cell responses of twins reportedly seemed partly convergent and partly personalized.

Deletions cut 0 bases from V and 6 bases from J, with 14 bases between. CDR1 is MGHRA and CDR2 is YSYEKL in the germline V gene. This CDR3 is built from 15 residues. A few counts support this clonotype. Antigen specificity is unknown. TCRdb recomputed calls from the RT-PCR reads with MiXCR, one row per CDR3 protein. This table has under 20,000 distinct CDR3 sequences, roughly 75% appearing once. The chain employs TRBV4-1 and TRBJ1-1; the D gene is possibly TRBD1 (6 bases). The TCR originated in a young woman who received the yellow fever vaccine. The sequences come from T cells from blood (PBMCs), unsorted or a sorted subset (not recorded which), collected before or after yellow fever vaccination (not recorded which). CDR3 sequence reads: CASSQDPTAGAEAFF. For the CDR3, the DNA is TGCGCCAGCAGCCAAGATCCGACAGCAGGGGCTGAAGCTTTCTTT.